These T cell receptor beta chains were read from a single sample in a study of shared clonotypes between healthy human individuals. Assay used: immunoSEQ multiplex PCR; TCRdb lists only in-frame clones, some missing. This table holds roughly 2 million clones, more than 90% found once. The sequencing input was naive CD4+ T cells sorted from blood. These receptors all come from a man aged 18 to 30 in good health. The CDR3 runs from the conserved cysteine through the conserved F or W. D genes are given only for firm matches. Rows may omit the clone size; those that give it use once, few, many or a size class.

TRBJ2-7 . . TRBV5-1 CASSFTSTGAEQYF TGCGCCAGCAGCTTTACCTCGACAGGCGCCGAGCAGTACTTC
TRBJ2-7 . . TRBV21-1 CASSRPFYEQYF TGTGCCAGCAGCAGGCCGTTCTACGAGCAGTACTTC
TRBJ2-7 TRBD1 . TRBV6-6 CATKRTEGQGGEQYF TGTGCCACCAAGAGAACCGAGGGACAGGGGGGCGAGCAGTACTTC
TRBJ2-7 . . TRBV10-3 CAISPPDFPYEQYF TGTGCCATCAGCCCACCTGACTTTCCCTACGAGCAGTACTTC
TRBJ1-1 . . TRBV10-1 CASSRQINTEAFF TGCGCCAGCAGTAGGCAGATAAACACTGAAGCTTTCTTT
TRBJ1-1 . . TRBV7-9 CASSLGWGSTEAFF TGTGCCAGCAGCTTAGGGTGGGGATCCACTGAAGCTTTCTTT
TRBJ1-5 . . TRBV10-3 CAISNSNQPQHF TGTGCCATCAGTAATAGCAATCAGCCCCAGCATTTT
TRBJ1-2 . . TRBV6-1 CASSDQSYGYTF TGTGCCAGCAGTGACCAGTCCTATGGCTACACCTTC
TRBJ2-3 . . TRBV30 CAWRKEGGTDTQYF TGTGCCTGGAGAAAGGAGGGGGGCACAGATACGCAGTATTTT
TRBJ2-1 . . TRBV4-1 CASSQDLPSIHNEQFF TGCGCCAGCAGCCAAGATCTTCCTAGTATACACAATGAGCAGTTCTTC
TRBJ2-7 TRBD2 . TRBV6-5 CASTKTSGGFNEQYF TGTGCCAGCACCAAGACTAGCGGGGGGTTCAACGAGCAGTACTTC
TRBJ1-5 . . TRBV7-9 CASSGSEQPQHF TGTGCCAGCAGCGGTTCCGAACAGCCCCAGCATTTT
TRBJ1-5 . once TRBV5-1 CASGQRQQNRGNQPQHF TGCGCCAGCGGACAGCGGCAGCAAAACCGTGGCAATCAGCCCCAGCATTTT
TRBJ1-4 . . TRBV7-8 CASSLRGSGRTNEKLFF TGTGCCAGCAGCTTACGGGGCTCTGGACGAACTAATGAAAAACTGTTTTTT
TRBJ2-7 . . TRBV29-1 CSVVGVSYEQYF TGCAGCGTTGTCGGGGTCTCCTACGAGCAGTACTTC
TRBJ1-5 . once TRBV7-5 CARSSRDSDSNQPQHF TGTGCCAGAAGCTCCCGGGACAGTGATAGCAATCAGCCCCAGCATTTT
TRBJ2-7 . . TRBV11-2 CASSPSRTYEQYF TGTGCCAGCAGCCCCAGTCGAACCTACGAGCAGTACTTC
TRBJ2-3 TRBD2 . TRBV6-1 CASSEGGTSGVGNADTQYF TGTGCCAGCAGTGAAGGGGGGACTAGCGGGGTCGGTAACGCAGATACGCAGTATTTT
TRBJ2-5 . . TRBV18 CASFRTTMETQYF TGTGCCAGCTTCCGGACTACTATGGAGACCCAGTACTTC
TRBJ1-2 . . TRBV27 CASSQRENYGYTF TGTGCCAGCAGTCAACGGGAGAACTATGGCTACACCTTC
TRBJ1-4 TRBD1 . TRBV19 CASRSLPGQGQWATNEKLFF TGTGCCAGTAGGAGTCTACCGGGACAGGGGCAGTGGGCAACTAATGAAAAACTGTTTTTT
TRBJ2-3 TRBD1 . TRBV9 CASSVDRATDTQYF TGTGCCAGCAGCGTGGACAGGGCCACAGATACGCAGTATTTT
TRBJ1-2 . . TRBV6-8 CASEASGYTF TGTGCCAGCGAAGCTAGTGGCTACACCTTC
TRBJ1-6 TRBD1 . TRBV7-6 CASSAGTGDNSPLHF TGTGCCAGCAGCGCAGGGACAGGGGACAATTCACCCCTCCACTTT
TRBJ2-2 TRBD1 . TRBV5-6 CASSFPGQPNTGELFF TGTGCCAGCAGCTTCCCGGGACAGCCGAACACCGGGGAGCTGTTTTTT
TRBJ2-1 TRBD2 . TRBV5-4 CASSRLAETYNEQFF TGTGCCAGCAGCCGACTAGCGGAGACCTACAATGAGCAGTTCTTC
TRBJ2-5 TRBD1 . TRBV2 CASRVDRSQETQYF TGTGCCAGCAGAGTGGACAGGAGCCAAGAGACCCAGTACTTC
TRBJ2-1 . . TRBV7-9 CASSLSAVYNEQFF TGTGCCAGCAGCTTGAGTGCAGTCTACAATGAGCAGTTCTTC
TRBJ1-5 . . TRBV5-1 CASSLGPEGNQPQHF TGCGCCAGCTCCTTAGGGCCGGAGGGCAATCAGCCCCAGCATTTT
TRBJ2-3 . . TRBV10-3 CAISRTASTDTQYF TGTGCCATCAGTCGGACAGCCAGCACAGATACGCAGTATTTT
TRBJ1-4 TRBD1 . TRBV6-4 CASRRTGRVANEKLFF TGTGCCAGCAGGCGGACAGGGAGGGTAGCTAATGAAAAACTGTTTTTT
TRBJ2-7 . once TRBV7-2 CASSTAGWSSYEQYF TGTGCCAGCAGTACTGCGGGCTGGAGCTCCTACGAGCAGTACTTC
TRBJ2-2 . . TRBV7-8 CASSLRPGELFF TGTGCCAGCAGCTTAAGACCCGGGGAGCTGTTTTTT
TRBJ1-3 TRBD1 . TRBV7-2 CASSLNNRGSSGNTIYF TGTGCCAGCAGCTTGAACAACAGGGGATCCTCTGGAAACACCATATATTTT
TRBJ1-5 . . TRBV25-1 CASSDLGGDQPQHF TGTGCCAGCAGTGATTTGGGGGGCGATCAGCCCCAGCATTTT
TRBJ2-4 . . TRBV5-1 CASSLVTGESKNIQYF TGCGCCAGCAGCTTGGTCACGGGAGAGTCCAAAAACATTCAGTACTTC
TRBJ2-3 . . TRBV5-8 CASRGSQQTQYF TGTGCCAGCAGGGGGTCCCAGCAGACGCAGTATTTT
TRBJ2-1 . . TRBV12-2 CASRLAPGLNEQFF TGTGCAAGTCGCTTAGCGCCAGGGCTCAATGAGCAGTTCTTC
TRBJ2-2 . . TRBV11-2 CASSLDWLAGELFF TGTGCCAGCAGCTTAGATTGGTTAGCCGGGGAGCTGTTTTTT
TRBJ2-7 . few TRBV10-3 CATASTSSEQYF TGTGCCACCGCTTCCACAAGTTCCGAGCAGTACTTC
TRBJ2-7 . . TRBV7-9 CASSLGSGINFWEQYF TGTGCCAGCAGCTTAGGTTCCGGGATTAACTTTTGGGAGCAGTACTTC
TRBJ1-2 . . TRBV2 CASSDTGAKGYTF TGTGCCAGCAGTGATACGGGGGCGAAGGGCTACACCTTC
TRBJ1-5 . . TRBV18 CASSRTVDQPQHF TGTGCCAGCTCACGGACCGTTGATCAGCCCCAGCATTTT
TRBJ1-5 . . TRBV27 CASSLWGAGQPQHF TGTGCCAGCAGTTTGTGGGGGGCCGGTCAGCCCCAGCATTTT
TRBJ2-7 . few TRBV14 CASSQDRAKQYF TGTGCCAGCAGCCAAGACAGAGCCAAGCAGTACTTC
TRBJ2-5 TRBD2 . TRBV19 CASSPQILAGAPETQYF TGTGCCAGTAGTCCCCAAATACTAGCGGGAGCCCCGGAGACCCAGTACTTC
TRBJ2-6 . . TRBV18 CASSPFERNPGANVLTF TGTGCCAGCTCACCTTTTGAGAGAAACCCTGGGGCCAACGTCCTGACTTTC
TRBJ2-7 . . TRBV2 CASSGTRSSYEQYF TGTGCCAGCAGCGGAACACGGAGCTCCTACGAGCAGTACTTC
TRBJ2-4 TRBD1 . TRBV15 CATSPRDRGNIQYF TGTGCCACCAGCCCCCGGGACAGGGGGAACATTCAGTACTTC
TRBJ1-1 . . TRBV7-2 CASSAAGGSTEAFF TGTGCCAGCAGTGCGGCTGGGGGGTCCACTGAAGCTTTCTTT
TRBJ2-7 . . TRBV7-8 CASSLPGIQAYEQYF TGTGCCAGCAGCTTACCCGGGATTCAGGCCTACGAGCAGTACTTC
TRBJ1-2 TRBD1 . TRBV5-4 CASSYQGGGYGYTF TGTGCCAGCAGCTATCAGGGGGGAGGATATGGCTACACCTTC
TRBJ2-7 . . TRBV5-6 CASSLDGSVRGSEQYF TGTGCCAGCAGCTTGGATGGCTCGGTTCGGGGCTCCGAGCAGTACTTC
TRBJ1-6 . . TRBV6-5 CASSYLAADSPLHF TGTGCCAGCAGTTACCTTGCTGCGGATTCACCCCTCCACTTT
TRBJ2-5 TRBD2 . TRBV6-1 CASLRGGEGETQYF TGTGCCAGCCTCCGGGGGGGGGAGGGAGAGACCCAGTACTTC
TRBJ2-5 . . TRBV30 CAWSVVGGLETQYF TGTGCCTGGAGTGTAGTAGGGGGGCTGGAGACCCAGTACTTC